Detailed here is one T cell receptor (beta chain). The antigen remains unidentified. The data are from a study of radiotherapy plus CTLA-4 blockade in lung cancer. TCRdb's table, derived via immunoSEQ multiplex PCR, lists solely in-frame clones and lacks some. The table shows about 80,000 clones, with around 85% occurring only once. Study-level points and caveats: TCR clones of tumor origin grew in blood after radiotherapy plus ipilimumab.

CDR3 length: 15 residues. The V end was cut by 2 bases, the J end by 5 bases, with 15 bases between. Per the germline V gene, CDR1 is KGHSY and CDR2 is FQNENV. This specimen was peripheral blood, taken from a patient treated with radiotherapy plus ipilimumab. The V gene is TRBV16, the J gene TRBJ1-1, with D possibly matching TRBD1 (6 bases). This sequence was found in a human donor with non-small cell lung cancer who had a partial response to radiotherapy plus ipilimumab. CDR3 protein: CASSQKAGTLTEAFF. The CDR3 DNA reads TGTGCCAGCAGCCAAAAGGCCGGGACACTGACTGAAGCTTTCTTT.